These 17 T cell receptor beta chains share one sample of origin, sequenced in a study of blood T cell repertoires in COVID-19. Using immunoSEQ multiplex PCR, the repertoire was profiled, and TCRdb retains in-frame clones only, with some absent. The sample yields about 400,000 clones, approximately 86% seen once. The sample consisted of peripheral blood. Receptor source: a woman in her fifties or sixties with COVID-19, enrolled during active disease.

The chain has TRBV11-3 and TRBJ2-7, with 9 bases matching TRBD1. V was clipped by 4 bases and J by 3 bases; unmatched bases: 16. There are 18 residues in the CDR3. Germline-derived CDR1 and CDR2 are SGHNT and YENEEA. The CDR3 spells CASSSADRGKTFNYEQYF. CDR3 in DNA: TGTGCCAGCAGCTCAGCGGACAGGGGTAAGACCTTTAACTACGAGCAGTACTTC. The full variable domain, rest sourced from reference TRBV11-3 and TRBJ2-7, is EAGVVQSPRYKIIEKKQPVAFWCNPISGHNTLYWYLQNLGQGPELLIRYENEEAVDDSQLPKDRFSAERLKGVDSTLKIQPAELGDSAVYLCASSSADRGKTFNYEQYFGPGTRLTVT.

The CDR3 nucleotides read TGCGCCAGCAGCCAGATACCCCTTAGCGGGGGGGCGAACGAGCAGTACTTC. Protein product: CASSQIPLSGGANEQYF. The V and J genes are TRBV4-1 and TRBJ2-7, with 11 bases lining up with TRBD2. V lost 3 bases to trimming and J lost 5 bases; unmatched junction nucleotides: 12. The germline V gene has CDR1 MGHRA and CDR2 YSYEKL. This CDR3 comprises 17 residues.

This clone was detected only a few times. V gene TRBV7-9 combines with J gene TRBJ1-1; D is uncertain. Germline V gene lookup returns CDR1 SEHNR and CDR2 FQNEAQ (reference sequence). The germline V and J ends were trimmed by 2 bases and 4 bases, with 5 bases remaining between them. The CDR3 totals 12 residues. The CDR3 coding sequence is TGTGCCAGCAGCTTAAGCGTCACTGAAGCTTTCTTT. Its protein is CASSLSVTEAFF.

This chain links TRBV7-3 with TRBJ1-1; D unclear. This CDR3 spans 13 amino acids. Germline V gives CDR1 SGHTA, CDR2 FQGTGA. With 8 bases removed from V and 1 base from J, the gap between germline ends came to 11 bases. CDR3 sequence (DNA): TGTGCCAGCGCTAGACGGAGGAACACTGAAGCTTTCTTT. It codes for CASARRRNTEAFF.

The V gene is TRBV9, the J gene TRBJ2-1, with TRBD2 matching over 10 bases. CDR1 is SGDLS, CDR2 YYNGEE, per germline. The length of the CDR3 is 16 residues. J lost 0 bases, V lost 3 bases, and 3 bases had no gene match. The CDR3 DNA follows: TGTGCCAGCAGCGCCAGCGGGGGGGCCTCCTACAATGAGCAGTTCTTC. Its translation: CASSASGGASYNEQFF.

This clone was observed a single time. The V call is TRBV5-1, the J call TRBJ2-7, with D possibly being TRBD1 (5 bases). The CDR3 is made up of 14 amino acids. The ends were cut back, 2 bases at V and 5 bases at J, with 14 bases in the middle. Germline loops: CDR1 SGHRS, CDR2 YFSETQ. For the CDR3, the DNA is TGCGCCAGCAGCTTTAGGGGCCGCCCCAACGAGCAGTACTTC. Translating it yields CASSFRGRPNEQYF.

V gene TRBV30 combines with J gene TRBJ1-3; TRBD1 might be the D (6 bases). The CDR3 loop spans 14 amino acids. V was pared by 3 bases and J by 0 bases, with 9 bases between. Per the germline V gene, CDR1 is GTSNPN and CDR2 is SVGIG (reference sequence). Here the CDR3 reads CAWRARGSGNTIYF. Here the CDR3 DNA reads TGTGCCTGGAGGGCCAGGGGCTCTGGAAACACCATATATTTT.

The J gene is TRBJ2-5, the V gene TRBV5-1; 8 bases agree with TRBD1. The CDR3 totals 17 residues. Germline loops: CDR1 SGHRS, CDR2 YFSETQ. Germline trimming cut 4 bases from V and 2 bases from J; bases unmatched to any gene: 13. DNA of the CDR3: TGCGCCAGCAGCCCTCGAACTGGGACAGGCATGCAAGAGACCCAGTACTTC. Translation gives CASSPRTGTGMQETQYF. Combining the CDR3 with reference TRBV5-1 and TRBJ2-5 gives the whole variable domain KAGVTQTPRYLIKTRGQQVTLSCSPISGHRSVSWYQQTPGQGLQFLFEYFSETQRNKGNFPGRFSGRQFSNSRSEMNVSTLELGDSALYLCASSPRTGTGMQETQYFGPGTRLLVL.

The DNA of the CDR3 is TGTGCTAGTGCCCCGGACAGGGGATCTAGCACAGATACGCAGTATTTT. Translation: CASAPDRGSSTDTQYF. The rearrangement uses TRBV12-5 and TRBJ2-3, with TRBD1 matching over 9 bases. Germline V gene data show CDR1 as LGHNT and CDR2 as FRNRAP. V shed 7 bases, J shed 0 bases, and the junction held 8 bases outside the gene matches. The CDR3 consists of 16 residues.

The genes are TRBV2 and TRBJ2-1, with 7 bases lining up with TRBD1. The CDR3 has 15 amino acids. V lost 4 bases, J lost 2 bases, and 5 bases stayed unmatched. Germline V CDR1 and CDR2: SNHLY, FYNNEI. The CDR3 is CASSVDRVPYNEQFF. CDR3 nucleotides: TGTGCCAGCAGTGTTGACAGGGTGCCCTACAATGAGCAGTTCTTC. Full variable domain (rest looked up from reference TRBV2 and TRBJ2-1): EPEVTQTPSHQVTQMGQEVILRCVPISNHLYFYWYRQILGQKVEFLVSFYNNEISEKSEIFDDQFSVERPDGSNFTLKIRSTKLEDSAMYFCASSVDRVPYNEQFFGPGTRLTVL.

This clone was found once. The sample has other DNA sequences that encode this CDR3 too. The chain carries TRBV5-1 and TRBJ2-5; 14 bases are a match to TRBD2. Germline lookup yields CDR1 SGHRS and CDR2 YFSETQ. The CDR3 is 16 residues long. The V gene end was trimmed by 3 bases and the J gene end by 5 bases; junction bases not matched to a gene: 6. The CDR3 protein is CASSSGTSGGLETQYF. The DNA of the CDR3 is TGCGCCAGCAGCTCGGGGACTAGCGGGGGTCTTGAGACCCAGTACTTC.

The chain links TRBV5-6 to TRBJ2-3; 9 bases are shared with TRBD2. CDR3 length: 15 amino acids. Per the germline V gene, CDR1 is SGHDT and CDR2 is YYEEEE. J lost 0 bases, V lost 4 bases, and 3 bases had no gene match. The CDR3: CASSPAGGSTDTQYF. In DNA, the CDR3 is TGTGCCAGCAGCCCAGCGGGGGGTAGCACAGATACGCAGTATTTT. The variable domain in full, completed from reference TRBV5-6 and TRBJ2-3, reads DAGVTQSPTHLIKTRGQQVTLRCSPKSGHDTVSWYQQALGQGPQFIFQYYEEEERQRGNFPDRFSGHQFPNYSSELNVNALLLGDSALYLCASSPAGGSTDTQYFGPGTRLTVL.

This rearrangement joins TRBV24-1 to TRBJ2-3; 8 bases are shared with TRBD2. The ends lost 5 bases at V and 2 bases at J; junction bases unmatched: 2. Germline assignment: CDR1 KGHDR and CDR2 SFDVKD. This CDR3 is built from 14 residues. Here the CDR3 DNA reads TGTGCCACCAGTGCGGGGGGGAACACAGATACGCAGTATTTT. Protein sequence: CATSAGGNTDTQYF.

V gene TRBV19 combines with J gene TRBJ1-2; TRBD1 matches at 8 bases. CDR3 length equals 17 residues. The germline V gene has CDR1 LNHDA and CDR2 SQIVND (reference sequence). With 3 bases clipped from V and 5 bases from J, the junction kept 14 bases outside the gene matches. The CDR3 region has the DNA TGTGCCAGTAGTATGGAAGGACAGGGTAAATTTTGGTATGGCTACACCTTC. Its protein is CASSMEGQGKFWYGYTF.

This clone was picked up one time. The V call is TRBV7-3, the J call TRBJ2-7; 8 bases are shared with TRBD1. Germline lookup yields CDR1 SGHTA and CDR2 FQGTGA. J was trimmed by 2 bases and V by 1 base; bases with no gene match: 4. The CDR3 has 15 residues. The CDR3 spells CASSLRQGFTYEQYF. CDR3 sequence (DNA): TGTGCCAGCAGCTTAAGACAGGGGTTTACCTACGAGCAGTACTTC.

The V gene is TRBV11-2, the J gene TRBJ2-1; 8 positions match TRBD1. V was pared by 5 bases and J by 2 bases, with 8 bases of the junction left unmatched. This CDR3 contains 16 residues. CDR1 and CDR2 from the germline V gene are SGHAT and FQNNGV. This CDR3 reads CASSKTGGPTYNEQFF. DNA of the CDR3: TGTGCCAGCAGCAAAACAGGGGGACCGACCTACAATGAGCAGTTCTTC.

The V call is TRBV18, the J call TRBJ2-1, with 10 bases that match TRBD2. The ends lost 6 bases at V and 6 bases at J; junction bases unmatched: 11. Germline loops: CDR1 KGHSH, CDR2 LQKENI. This CDR3 has 16 residues. CDR3 sequence: CASSYLQAGGLNEQFF. In DNA form, the CDR3 reads TGTGCCAGCTCCTACCTCCAAGCGGGGGGGCTCAATGAGCAGTTCTTC.